Each of the 17 T cell receptor beta chains below was sequenced from the same sample in a study of shared clonotypes between healthy human individuals. The assay was immunoSEQ multiplex PCR, and TCRdb's table has in-frame clones only and misses some. The data contain over a million clones, around 98.5% of them singletons. Material for sequencing was naive CD4+ T cells sorted from blood. Subset noted: CD45RA+ positively selected. These receptors came from a man aged 30 to 45 in good health.

This clone was detected once. V is TRBV9 and J is TRBJ2-3; tentative D call: TRBD1 (5 bases). Germline assignment: CDR1 SGDLS and CDR2 YYNGEE. The V end was cut by 4 bases, the J end by 0 bases, with 15 bases between. This CDR3 contains 16 residues. The CDR3 DNA reads as TGTGCCAGCAGCATTCTGCAGGGTACTAGCACAGATACGCAGTATTTT. It codes for CASSILQGTSTDTQYF.

V is TRBV11-2 and J is TRBJ2-7, with 12 bases fitting TRBD2. CDR1 is SGHAT, CDR2 FQNNGV, per germline. The length of the CDR3 is 15 residues. Trimming at V came to 3 bases and at J to 6 bases, leaving 6 bases not matched to a gene. CDR3 region: CASSFPTSGSREQYF. The CDR3 region has the DNA TGTGCCAGCAGCTTCCCGACTAGCGGGAGCCGCGAGCAGTACTTC.

The chain is built from TRBV7-2 and TRBJ1-2; D uncertain. Deletions cut 0 bases from V and 7 bases from J, with 15 bases between. Germline V gives CDR1 SGHTA, CDR2 FQGNSA. CDR3 length: 15 residues. The CDR3 loop is CASSLAQTPASGYTF. The CDR3, as DNA: TGTGCCAGCAGCTTAGCCCAGACCCCAGCTTCTGGCTACACCTTC.

J is TRBJ1-1 and V is TRBV7-2; possibly TRBD1 for D (5 bases). This CDR3 contains 14 residues. Trimming cost V 6 bases and J 7 bases, with 18 bases left between them. Germline values: CDR1 SGHTA, CDR2 FQGNSA. The CDR3 protein is CASRPAGGGGEAFF. The CDR3 DNA follows: TGTGCCAGCAGGCCGGCCGGGGGGGGAGGTGAAGCTTTCTTT.

The J gene is TRBJ2-1, the V gene TRBV7-2, with D tentatively TRBD2 (5 bases). V dropped 5 bases and J dropped 9 bases, with 23 bases sitting between them. This CDR3 contains 16 residues. The germline CDR1 and CDR2 sequences are SGHTA and FQGNSA. The CDR3 reads CASSRNREGRGGEQFF. In DNA, the CDR3 is TGTGCCAGCAGCCGTAACCGTGAGGGCCGAGGTGGTGAGCAGTTCTTC.

V is TRBV28 and J is TRBJ2-2; 10 bases agree with TRBD2. Germline V gene data show CDR1 as MDHEN and CDR2 as SYDVKM. The CDR3 is 15 residues long. With 5 bases clipped from V and 5 bases from J, the junction kept 5 bases outside the gene matches. CDR3 residues: CASSTSSGGTGELFF. CDR3 in DNA: TGTGCCAGCAGTACCTCTAGCGGGGGAACCGGGGAGCTGTTTTTT.

The chain links TRBV19 to TRBJ2-5; the D is unclear. Germline V gene sequence: CDR1 LNHDA, CDR2 SQIVND (reference sequence). The CDR3 covers 14 residues. V was shortened by 4 bases and J by 3 bases, with 12 bases between the two germline ends. The CDR3 bases are TGTGCCAGTAGTAGCACGGCGGCCGAAGAGACCCAGTACTTC. It yields the protein CASSSTAAEETQYF. Complete variable domain (other parts from reference TRBV19 and TRBJ2-5): DGGITQSPKYLFRKEGQNVTLSCEQNLNHDAMYWYRQDPGQGLRLIYYSQIVNDFQKGDIAEGYSVSREKKESFPLTVTSAQKNPTAFYLCASSSTAAEETQYFGPGTRLLVL.

The gene calls are TRBV6-5 and TRBJ1-3, with a possible D match to TRBD1 (5 bases). The CDR3 is made up of 16 amino acids. Germline V lookup: CDR1 MNHEY, CDR2 SVGAGI. V dropped 1 base and J dropped 4 bases, with 14 bases sitting between them. The chain's CDR3 is CASSYLRTINGNTIYF. The CDR3 nucleotides are TGTGCCAGCAGTTACTTACGGACAATCAACGGAAACACCATATATTTT.

The chain is built from TRBV7-2 and TRBJ1-5; no firm D call. The V gene lost 1 base and the J gene lost 4 bases, with 14 bases spanning the gap. Looked up from germline, CDR1 is SGHTA and CDR2 is FQGNSA. The CDR3 runs to 16 residues. The CDR3 here is CASSLGAGPLNQPQHF. DNA of the CDR3: TGTGCCAGCAGCTTAGGAGCTGGCCCACTTAATCAGCCCCAGCATTTT.

CDR3 loop: CASSHRLGAEAFF. The CDR3 coding sequence is TGTGCCAGCAGCCACCGGTTGGGGGCTGAAGCTTTCTTT. The chain recombines TRBV9 with TRBJ1-1; TRBD1 is a possible D gene (5 bases). CDR3 size: 13 residues. Germline V gene sequence: CDR1 SGDLS, CDR2 YYNGEE. Trimming removed 4 bases from V and 6 bases from J, with 13 bases in between. Supplemented by reference TRBV9 and TRBJ1-1, the full variable domain reads DSGVTQTPKHLITATGQRVTLRCSPRSGDLSVYWYQQSLDQGLQFLIQYYNGEERAKGNILERFSAQQFPDLHSELNLSSLELGDSALYFCASSHRLGAEAFFGQGTRLTVV.

The V gene is TRBV11-2, the J gene TRBJ2-7; D gene unclear. V lost 5 bases and J lost 0, with 17 bases in between. The CDR3 has 16 amino acids. The germline V gene has CDR1 SGHAT and CDR2 FQNNGV. The CDR3 reads CASSIRTVFSSYEQYF. For the CDR3, the DNA is TGTGCCAGCAGCATACGAACAGTCTTCAGCTCCTACGAGCAGTACTTC.

The J gene is TRBJ2-2, the V gene TRBV11-1; D might be TRBD2 (5 bases). The CDR3 contains 14 residues. Trimming removed 4 bases at V and 3 bases at J, with 9 bases between. CDR1 is SGHAT and CDR2 is FQDESV in the germline V gene (reference sequence). The DNA for the CDR3 is TGTGCCAGCAGCTCACTAGTTTACACCGGGGAGCTGTTTTTT. It specifies CASSSLVYTGELFF.

The chain combines TRBV18 with TRBJ1-2; 8 bases are shared with TRBD1. Germline-derived CDR1 and CDR2 are KGHSH and LQKENI. The CDR3 contains 14 residues. J gave up 7 bases and V 4 bases, and 8 bases lay outside the gene matches. The CDR3 loop is CASSRLQGARGYTF. The CDR3 coding sequence is TGTGCCAGCTCACGTCTGCAGGGGGCTCGTGGCTACACCTTC.

This chain joins TRBV28 and TRBJ2-6; D assignment may be TRBD1 or TRBD2 (5 bases each). There are 12 residues in the CDR3. With 2 bases removed from V and 13 bases from J, the gap between germline ends came to 9 bases. Per germline, CDR1 MDHEN and CDR2 SYDVKM. CDR3: CASSLGGFVLTF. DNA of the CDR3: TGTGCCAGCAGTTTAGGGGGATTTGTCCTGACTTTC.

The chain joins TRBV28 to TRBJ2-7; TRBD1 matches at 7 bases. CDR1 MDHEN and CDR2 SYDVKM come from the germline V gene. V trimming: 6 bases; J trimming: 0 bases; junction bases outside the gene matches: 5. The CDR3 spans 14 residues. In DNA form, the CDR3 reads TGTGCCAGCAGATCCGACAGGGACTCCTACGAGCAGTACTTC. Translation: CASRSDRDSYEQYF.

V usage is TRBV7-9 and J usage is TRBJ2-3; 7 nucleotides agree with TRBD1. Germline loops: CDR1 SEHNR, CDR2 FQNEAQ (reference sequence). J was trimmed by 0 bases and V by 5 bases; bases with no gene match: 5. This CDR3 has 15 residues. CDR3 residues: CASSAGTVSTDTQYF. The CDR3 region has the DNA TGTGCCAGCAGCGCAGGGACAGTCAGCACAGATACGCAGTATTTT.

The rearrangement links TRBV7-6 to TRBJ1-1; no clear D gene. The germline V gene has CDR1 SGHVS and CDR2 FNYEAQ. The CDR3 totals 16 residues. V was clipped by 5 bases and J by 1 base, with 17 bases between them. The CDR3 bases are TGTGCCAGCAGCCCAACGTGGCACGGAAAGAACACTGAAGCTTTCTTT. This gives the protein CASSPTWHGKNTEAFF.